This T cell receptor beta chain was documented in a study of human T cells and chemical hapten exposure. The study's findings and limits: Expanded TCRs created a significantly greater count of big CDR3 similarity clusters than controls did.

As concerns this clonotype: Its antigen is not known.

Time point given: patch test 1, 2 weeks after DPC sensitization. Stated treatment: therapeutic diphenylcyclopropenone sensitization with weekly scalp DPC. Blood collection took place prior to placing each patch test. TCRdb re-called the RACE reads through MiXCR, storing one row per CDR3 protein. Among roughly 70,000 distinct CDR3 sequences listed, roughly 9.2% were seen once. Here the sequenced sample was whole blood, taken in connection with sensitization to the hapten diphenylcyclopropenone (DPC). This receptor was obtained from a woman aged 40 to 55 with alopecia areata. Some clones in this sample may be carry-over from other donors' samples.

The CDR3: CASSVAGGAGATTSEQYF. DNA of the CDR3: TGTGCCAGCAGCGTAGCCGGGGGAGCGGGGGCCACCACAAGTGAGCAGTACTTC. The V gene is TRBV9, the J gene TRBJ2-7, with 8 bases lining up with TRBD2. V trimming: 0 bases; J trimming: 7 bases; junction bases outside the gene matches: 18. The CDR3 has 18 residues. Per the germline V gene, CDR1 is SGDLS and CDR2 is YYNGEE.